This entry lists 25 T cell receptor beta chains sequenced from one sample in a study of CD8 T cells in Susac syndrome (dated by TCRdb to the late 2010s). Library preparation used the immunoSEQ multiplex PCR assay. RNA was extracted using the RNeasy kit, and roughly 0.45 to 1 microgram was reverse transcribed with random hexamers. TCRdb itself trimmed the public reads at Q25 with fastp, ran MiXCR and retained productive beta chains. Each CDR3 protein appears once, grouped with its most common genes and DNA. Present in this sample are about 200,000 distinct CDR3 sequences, 90% to 95% of which were seen just once. Approximately 0.093% of the sample lies in the top ten. The sample was CD4+ T cells from PBMCs. The receptors here all came from a human donor with multiple sclerosis.

In its sample, this clonotype was seen once. This rearrangement joins TRBV24-1 to TRBJ2-3, with D perhaps TRBD1 (5 bases). V lost 4 bases and J lost 0, with 16 bases in between. Germline V gene data show CDR1 as KGHDR and CDR2 as SFDVKD. This CDR3 is built from 17 residues. The chain's CDR3 is CATSEGVKGSSTDTQYF. CDR3 nucleotide sequence: TGTGCCACCAGTGAAGGAGTCAAGGGGTCTAGCACAGATACGCAGTATTTT.

The V call is TRBV6-6, the J call TRBJ2-7, with D possibly being TRBD1 or TRBD2 (6 bases each). V lost 7 bases and J 2 bases, leaving 15 bases between the germline ends. Germline CDR1 reads MNHNY; CDR2 reads SVGAGI (reference sequence). The CDR3 contains 14 residues. The CDR3: CASKLQGGTYEQYF. As DNA, the CDR3 is TGTGCCAGCAAGTTACAGGGCGGGACCTACGAGCAGTACTTC.

This chain connects TRBV9 to TRBJ1-1; 8 bases align to TRBD1. With 4 bases clipped from V and 1 base from J, the junction kept 6 bases outside the gene matches. CDR1 and CDR2 from the germline V gene are SGDLS and YYNGEE. The CDR3 runs to 15 residues. The CDR3 sequence: CASSPRTGWNTEAFF. DNA of the CDR3: TGTGCCAGCAGCCCTCGGACAGGGTGGAACACTGAAGCTTTCTTT.

The rearrangement links TRBV5-1 to TRBJ2-5; 10 bases agree with TRBD1. In germline, CDR1 is SGHRS, CDR2 YFSETQ. V lost 4 bases to trimming and J lost 5 bases; unmatched junction nucleotides: 8. This CDR3 has 15 residues. In DNA, the CDR3 is TGCGCCAGCAGCCCGGGACAGGGGTCCGGGGAGACCCAGTACTTC. This codes for CASSPGQGSGETQYF. The full variable domain, its missing parts supplied by reference TRBV5-1 and TRBJ2-5, is KAGVTQTPRYLIKTRGQQVTLSCSPISGHRSVSWYQQTPGQGLQFLFEYFSETQRNKGNFPGRFSGRQFSNSRSEMNVSTLELGDSALYLCASSPGQGSGETQYFGPGTRLLVL.

This chain links TRBV3-1 with TRBJ1-2, with 8 bases identical to TRBD1. Trimming cost V 0 bases and J 14 bases; bases outside gene matches: 5. In germline, CDR1 is LGHDT, CDR2 YNNKEL (reference sequence). CDR3 size: 12 residues. The CDR3 nucleotides are TGTGCCAGCAGCCAAGAATGGACAGGGTCGACCTTC. Its translation: CASSQEWTGSTF.

This chain connects TRBV30 to TRBJ2-5, with D tentatively TRBD1 (5 bases). The ends were cut back, 5 bases at V and 4 bases at J, with 20 bases in the middle. Germline CDR1 and CDR2: GTSNPN and SVGIG (reference sequence). The CDR3 sequence is 15 residues long. DNA for the CDR3: TGTGCCTGGGGCGTGGGGCAGTCGCAAAGAGAGACCCAGTACTTC. Residues: CAWGVGQSQRETQYF.

V is TRBV4-2 and J is TRBJ2-5, with D perhaps matching TRBD1 (5 bases). Germline assignment: CDR1 LGHNA and CDR2 YNFKEQ. Trimming took 4 bases from V and 2 from J, leaving 17 bases between them. This CDR3 has 16 amino acids. The CDR3: CASSPTVAIFQETQYF. CDR3 DNA: TGTGCCAGCAGCCCGACAGTAGCCATCTTTCAAGAGACCCAGTACTTC.

The chain couples TRBV7-9 to TRBJ2-1, with 7 bases fitting TRBD1. J was trimmed by 9 bases and V by 5 bases; bases with no gene match: 7. Germline V gene lookup returns CDR1 SEHNR and CDR2 FQNEAQ (reference sequence). CDR3 length equals 13 residues. The CDR3 protein is CASSPSGTAEQFF. DNA for the CDR3: TGTGCCAGCAGCCCATCGGGGACAGCTGAGCAGTTCTTC.

This clonotype has just one count. The V and J genes are TRBV29-1 and TRBJ1-1; the D is unclear. CDR1 and CDR2 (germline): SQVTM, ANQGSEA. V was clipped by 5 bases and J by 4 bases, with 11 bases between them. This CDR3 is 12 amino acids long. CDR3: CSVISDLTEAFF. CDR3 coding DNA: TGCAGCGTTATTTCGGACCTCACTGAAGCTTTCTTT.

V and J are TRBV12-3 or TRBV12-4 and TRBJ1-2; TRBD1 is a possible D gene (5 bases). This CDR3 region has 11 residues. Trimming took 5 bases from V and 7 from J, leaving 8 bases between them. The CDR3, as DNA: TGTGCCAGCAGTCGTCAGGGTGGCTACACCTTC. It yields the protein CASSRQGGYTF.

V is TRBV19 and J is TRBJ1-2, with TRBD1 as a possible D gene (5 bases). V lost 4 bases, J lost 4 bases, and 10 bases lay in between. Germline values: CDR1 LNHDA, CDR2 SQIVND (reference sequence). The CDR3 runs 13 residues. The CDR3 sequence is CASSKPGFYGYTF. In DNA form, the CDR3 reads TGTGCCAGTAGTAAACCAGGGTTCTATGGCTACACCTTC.

The chain links TRBV9 to TRBJ2-1, with D perhaps TRBD1 or TRBD2 (6 bases each). This CDR3 spans 18 amino acids. Trimming removed 1 base from V and 3 bases from J, with 20 bases in between. Germline-derived CDR1 and CDR2 are SGDLS and YYNGEE. CDR3: CASSVLGGGTPDYNEQFF. The CDR3 region has the DNA TGTGCCAGCAGCGTATTAGGAGGGGGGACGCCAGACTACAATGAGCAGTTCTTC.

The rearrangement uses TRBV20-1 and TRBJ1-2; a weak D match, TRBD1 (5 bases). Trimming shortened V by 2 bases and J by 4 bases, and 20 bases separated the two germline ends. CDR3 length: 16 residues. The germline gives CDR1 DFQATT, CDR2 SNEGSKA (reference sequence). The CDR3 is CSARNNRIGGSYGYTF. CDR3 sequence (DNA): TGCAGTGCTAGAAATAACAGGATCGGTGGGAGCTATGGCTACACCTTC.

In its sample, this clonotype was seen once. The rearrangement joins TRBV9 to TRBJ1-2, with 9 positions matching TRBD1. Germline trimming cut 5 bases from V and 4 bases from J; bases unmatched to any gene: 9. Looked up from germline, CDR1 is SGDLS and CDR2 is YYNGEE. CDR3 length: 15 amino acids. CDR3 coding DNA: TGTGCCAGCAGGGGAGGGACAGGGAGAACCTATGGCTACACCTTC. Its protein is CASRGGTGRTYGYTF.

The genes are TRBV30 and TRBJ1-5; D is unclear. The CDR3 consists of 15 residues. Germline values: CDR1 GTSNPN, CDR2 SVGIG (reference sequence). Trimming pared 3 bases from V and 2 bases from J, leaving 14 bases between. CDR3 in amino acids: CAWSSGPVGNQPQHF. The CDR3 region has the DNA TGTGCCTGGAGCTCGGGCCCAGTGGGCAATCAGCCCCAGCATTTT.

The chain carries TRBV9 and TRBJ1-1, with 10 bases aligning to TRBD1. Unmatched junction bases numbered 3, after V lost 4 bases and J lost 0 bases. Germline values: CDR1 SGDLS, CDR2 YYNGEE. This CDR3 contains 15 residues. The CDR3 sequence is CASSQGQGVNTEAFF. In DNA form, the CDR3 reads TGTGCCAGCAGCCAAGGACAGGGGGTGAACACTGAAGCTTTCTTT.

This sequence joins TRBV3-1 and TRBJ2-1; TRBD1 matches at 7 bases. Germline V gene sequence: CDR1 LGHDT, CDR2 YNNKEL (reference sequence). The CDR3 is 14 residues long. The junction had 9 bases not matched to a gene; V was cut back by 3 bases and J by 10 bases. CDR3 residues: CASSHPTGLGEQFF. The CDR3 nucleotides read TGTGCCAGCAGCCATCCGACAGGGTTGGGAGAGCAGTTCTTC.

This clonotype appeared once. The chain uses TRBV11-2 and TRBJ1-2; 8 positions match TRBD1. With 5 bases clipped from V and 4 bases from J, the junction kept 12 bases outside the gene matches. The CDR3 sequence is 16 residues long. Looked up from germline, CDR1 is SGHAT and CDR2 is FQNNGV. The CDR3 spells CASSLDRQGITYGYTF. CDR3 nucleotides: TGTGCCAGCAGCCTCGATCGACAGGGGATAACCTATGGCTACACCTTC.

The table lists this clonotype with a count of one. The J gene is TRBJ2-5, the V gene TRBV24-1, with TRBD1 as a possible D gene (6 bases). The CDR3 runs to 17 residues. Trimming left V 4 bases short and J 0 bases short, with 17 bases between. Germline CDR1 and CDR2: KGHDR and SFDVKD. CDR3 nucleotide sequence: TGTGCCACCAGTGACCCGGACAGAGCCCCGTACCAAGAGACCCAGTACTTC. It translates to CATSDPDRAPYQETQYF.

This clonotype turned up a few times. J is TRBJ2-1 and V is TRBV24-1; D tentatively reads TRBD1 or TRBD2 (5 bases each). V shed 2 bases and J shed 0 bases, with 16 bases lying between them. The CDR3 loop spans 18 amino acids. Germline CDR1 reads KGHDR; CDR2 reads SFDVKD. The CDR3 reads CATSDSSQGTSSYNEQFF. DNA for the CDR3: TGTGCCACCAGTGATTCTAGCCAGGGCACTAGCTCCTACAATGAGCAGTTCTTC.

The gene calls are TRBV19 and TRBJ1-4; D unclear. Germline loops: CDR1 LNHDA, CDR2 SQIVND (reference sequence). V was pared by 3 bases and J by 7 bases, with 18 bases between. The CDR3 is 16 residues long. CDR3: CASSIGVTAMSEKLFF. The CDR3 DNA reads as TGTGCCAGTAGTATCGGGGTGACGGCAATGAGTGAAAAACTGTTTTTT.

The chain couples TRBV10-3 to TRBJ2-4; 9 bases are a match to TRBD2. V was pared by 4 bases and J by 9 bases, with 4 bases of the junction left unmatched. The CDR3 runs 13 residues. Germline CDR1 ENHRY, CDR2 SYGVKD. CDR3 DNA: TGTGCCATCAGTGGGACTAGCGCGACCATTCAGTACTTC. Encoded protein: CAISGTSATIQYF.

This chain connects TRBV30 to TRBJ2-7; no reliable D call. In germline, CDR1 is GTSNPN, CDR2 SVGIG (reference sequence). The V and J ends lost 3 bases and 7 bases respectively, with 16 bases between them. This CDR3 comprises 13 residues. The DNA of the CDR3 is TGTGCCTGGAGGGGGTGGGGTGCGGATGAGCAGTACTTC. As protein: CAWRGWGADEQYF.

This clonotype has just one count. V usage is TRBV18 and J usage is TRBJ1-5; D is uncertain. From germline, CDR1 is KGHSH and CDR2 LQKENI. V lost 0 bases and J lost 6, with 15 bases in between. This CDR3 spans 16 amino acids. CDR3 nucleotide sequence: TGTGCCAGCTCACCACCTCAGCCCTGGGAAGGTCAGCCCCAGCATTTT. This encodes CASSPPQPWEGQPQHF.

The chain is built from TRBV27 and TRBJ1-2, with a possible D match to TRBD1 (6 bases). The CDR3 is 14 amino acids. The V end was cut by 9 bases, the J end by 1 base, with 15 bases between. Looked up from germline, CDR1 is MNHEY and CDR2 is SMNVEV (reference sequence). The CDR3 region has the DNA TGTGCCAGTAAACAGGGACTGGGTAACTATGGCTACACCTTC. Protein sequence: CASKQGLGNYGYTF.